Below are 8 T cell receptor beta chains sequenced from a single sample in a study of human T cells and chemical hapten exposure. TCRdb processed the RACE reads anew with MiXCR; each CDR3 protein has one entry. Counted here are approximately 52,000 distinct CDR3 sequences, 9.4% occurring once; the ten biggest clones make up 13% to 15%. Time point meaning: pre-sensitization, week 0. Treatment defined: therapeutic diphenylcyclopropenone sensitization with weekly scalp DPC. Sequencing used whole blood, obtained in connection with sensitization to the hapten diphenylcyclopropenone (DPC). Receptors were obtained from a woman in her thirties or forties with alopecia areata. Some clones in this sample may be carry-over from other donors' samples.

V is TRBV20-1 and J is TRBJ2-5; 14 bases fit TRBD2. V lost 8 bases to trimming and J lost 1 base; unmatched junction nucleotides: 12. Germline loops: CDR1 DFQATT, CDR2 SNEGSKA (reference sequence). CDR3 length equals 17 residues. The CDR3 region has the DNA TGCAGTACCCCCGGAGGACTAGCGGGGGGCTTCCAAGAGACCCAGTACTTC. It is translated as CSTPGGLAGGFQETQYF.

In this sample, this clonotype turned up many times. The genes are TRBV7-9 and TRBJ1-4, with TRBD1 as a possible D gene (5 bases). The germline V and J ends were trimmed by 3 bases and 3 bases, with 11 bases remaining between them. The germline CDR1 and CDR2 sequences are SEHNR and FQNEAQ (reference sequence). There are 15 residues in the CDR3. The CDR3 DNA reads as TGTGCCAGCAGCTTTGTGGGGCCCGCTAATGAAAAACTGTTTTTT. Residues: CASSFVGPANEKLFF.

The rearrangement links TRBV29-1 to TRBJ2-3, with D perhaps matching TRBD1 (7 bases). V lost 7 bases and J lost 6, with 11 bases in between. This CDR3 region has 11 residues. Germline assignment: CDR1 SQVTM and CDR2 ANQGSEA. The CDR3 reads CSGGTADTQYF. The CDR3 DNA follows: TGCAGCGGCGGGACAGCTGATACGCAGTATTTT.

This clonotype occurred many times. The genes are TRBV6-6 and TRBJ2-2; 10 bases fit TRBD2. CDR1 is MNHNY, CDR2 SVGAGI, per germline (reference sequence). This CDR3 is built from 16 residues. With V trimmed by 2 bases and J by 7 bases, 7 bases remained unmatched. CDR3 residues: CASSYVAGGWVGELFF. CDR3 bases: TGTGCCAGCAGTTACGTAGCGGGAGGCTGGGTCGGGGAGCTGTTTTTT.

The chain combines TRBV4-2 with TRBJ1-2; TRBD1 might be the D (5 bases). CDR1 and CDR2 from the germline V gene are LGHNA and YNFKEQ. V lost 0 bases and J 4 bases, leaving 6 bases between the germline ends. CDR3 length equals 13 residues. The CDR3 loop is CASSQDRVYGYTF. The CDR3, as DNA: TGTGCCAGCAGCCAAGACAGGGTCTATGGCTACACCTTC.

This clonotype was seen many times. This rearrangement joins TRBV7-9 to TRBJ2-1; no definite D call. This CDR3 spans 12 amino acids. V lost 1 base, J lost 5 bases, and 3 bases lay in between. Germline V CDR1 and CDR2: SEHNR, FQNEAQ (reference sequence). The CDR3 reads CASSLVHNEQFF. CDR3 bases: TGTGCCAGCAGCTTAGTTCACAATGAGCAGTTCTTC.

This clonotype was observed a few times. The chain joins TRBV5-6 to TRBJ2-5, with D possibly being TRBD1 or TRBD2 (6 bases each). The CDR3 runs 13 residues. The germline V gene encodes CDR1 SGHDT and CDR2 YYEEEE. V shed 1 base and J shed 6 bases, with 10 bases lying between them. CDR3 DNA: TGTGCCAGCAGCTTGTGGGGGGCCAAGACCCAGTACTTC. This encodes CASSLWGAKTQYF.

This clonotype has at least ten counts. The J gene is TRBJ1-5, the V gene TRBV27; 11 nucleotides agree with TRBD1. Per germline, CDR1 MNHEY and CDR2 SMNVEV (reference sequence). Unmatched junction bases numbered 6, after V lost 6 bases and J lost 5 bases. The CDR3 is made up of 15 amino acids. The CDR3 region has the DNA TGTGCCAGCAGGCAGGGACAGGGGGTTCATCAGCCCCAGCATTTT. Translating it yields CASRQGQGVHQPQHF.